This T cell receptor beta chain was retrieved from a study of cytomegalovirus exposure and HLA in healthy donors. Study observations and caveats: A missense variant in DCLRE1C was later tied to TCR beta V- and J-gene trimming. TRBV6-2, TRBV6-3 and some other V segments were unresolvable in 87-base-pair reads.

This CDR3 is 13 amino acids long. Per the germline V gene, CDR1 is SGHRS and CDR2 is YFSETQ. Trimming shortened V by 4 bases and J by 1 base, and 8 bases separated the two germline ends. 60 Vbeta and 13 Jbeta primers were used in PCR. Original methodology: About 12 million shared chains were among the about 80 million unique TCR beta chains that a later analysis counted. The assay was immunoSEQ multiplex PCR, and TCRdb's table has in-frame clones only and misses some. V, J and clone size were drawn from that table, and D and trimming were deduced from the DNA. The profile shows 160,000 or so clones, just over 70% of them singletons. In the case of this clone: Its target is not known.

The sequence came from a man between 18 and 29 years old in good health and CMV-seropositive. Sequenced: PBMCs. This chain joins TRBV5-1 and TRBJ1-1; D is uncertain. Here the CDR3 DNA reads TGCGCCAGCAGCGTACAGTGGAACACTGAAGCTTTCTTT. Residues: CASSVQWNTEAFF.